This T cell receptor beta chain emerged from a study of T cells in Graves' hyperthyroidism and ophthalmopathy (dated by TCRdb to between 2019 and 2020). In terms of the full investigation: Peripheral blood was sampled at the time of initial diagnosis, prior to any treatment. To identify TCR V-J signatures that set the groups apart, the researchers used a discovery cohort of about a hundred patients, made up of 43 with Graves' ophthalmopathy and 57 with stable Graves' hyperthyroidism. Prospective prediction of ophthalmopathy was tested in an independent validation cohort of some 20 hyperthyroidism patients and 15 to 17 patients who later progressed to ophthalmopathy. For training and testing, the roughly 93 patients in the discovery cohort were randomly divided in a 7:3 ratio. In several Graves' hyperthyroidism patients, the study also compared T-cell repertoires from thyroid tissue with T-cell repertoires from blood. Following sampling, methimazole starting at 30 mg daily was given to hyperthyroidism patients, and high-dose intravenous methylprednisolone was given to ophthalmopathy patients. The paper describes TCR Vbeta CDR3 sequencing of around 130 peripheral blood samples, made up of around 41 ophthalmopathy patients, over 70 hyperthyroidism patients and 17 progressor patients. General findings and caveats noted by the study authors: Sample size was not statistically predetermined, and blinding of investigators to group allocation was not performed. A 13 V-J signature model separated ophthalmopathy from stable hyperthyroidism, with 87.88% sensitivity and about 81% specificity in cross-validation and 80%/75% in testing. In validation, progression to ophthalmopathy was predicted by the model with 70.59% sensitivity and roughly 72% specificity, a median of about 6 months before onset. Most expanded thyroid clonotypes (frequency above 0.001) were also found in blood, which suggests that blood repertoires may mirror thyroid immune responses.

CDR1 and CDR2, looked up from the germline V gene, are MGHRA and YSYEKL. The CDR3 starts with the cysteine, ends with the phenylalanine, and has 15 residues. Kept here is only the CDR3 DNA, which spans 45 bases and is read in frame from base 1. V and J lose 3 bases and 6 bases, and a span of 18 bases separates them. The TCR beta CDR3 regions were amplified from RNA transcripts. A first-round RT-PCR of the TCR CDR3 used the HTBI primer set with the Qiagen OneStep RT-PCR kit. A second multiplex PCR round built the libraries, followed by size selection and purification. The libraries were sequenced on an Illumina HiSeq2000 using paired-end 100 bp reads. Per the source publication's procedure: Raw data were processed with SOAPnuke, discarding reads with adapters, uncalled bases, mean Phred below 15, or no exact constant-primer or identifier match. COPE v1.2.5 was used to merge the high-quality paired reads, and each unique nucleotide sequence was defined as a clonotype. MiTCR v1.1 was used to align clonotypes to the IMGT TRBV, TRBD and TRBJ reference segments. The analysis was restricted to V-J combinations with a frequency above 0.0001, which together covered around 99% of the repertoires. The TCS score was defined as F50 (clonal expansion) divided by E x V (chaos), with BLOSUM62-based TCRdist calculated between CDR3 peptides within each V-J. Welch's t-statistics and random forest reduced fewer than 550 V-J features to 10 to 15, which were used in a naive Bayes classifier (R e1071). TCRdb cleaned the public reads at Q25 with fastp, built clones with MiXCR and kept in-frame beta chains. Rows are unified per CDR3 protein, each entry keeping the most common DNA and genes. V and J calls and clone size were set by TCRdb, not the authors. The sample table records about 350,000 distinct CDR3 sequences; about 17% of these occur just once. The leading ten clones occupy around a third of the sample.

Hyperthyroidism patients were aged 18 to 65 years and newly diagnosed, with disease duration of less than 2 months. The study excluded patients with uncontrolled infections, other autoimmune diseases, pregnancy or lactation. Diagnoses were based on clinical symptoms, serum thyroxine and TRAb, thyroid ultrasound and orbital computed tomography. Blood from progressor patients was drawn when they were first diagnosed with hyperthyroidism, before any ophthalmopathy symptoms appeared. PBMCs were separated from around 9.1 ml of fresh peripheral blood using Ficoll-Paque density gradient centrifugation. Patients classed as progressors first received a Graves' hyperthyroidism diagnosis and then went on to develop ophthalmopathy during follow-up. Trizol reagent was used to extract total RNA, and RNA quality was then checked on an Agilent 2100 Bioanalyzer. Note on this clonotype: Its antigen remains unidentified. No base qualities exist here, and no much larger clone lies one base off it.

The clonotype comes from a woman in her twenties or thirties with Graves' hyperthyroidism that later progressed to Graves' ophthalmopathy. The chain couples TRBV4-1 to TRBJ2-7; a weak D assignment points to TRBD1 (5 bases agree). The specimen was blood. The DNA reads TGCGCCAGCAGCCAGGACCTGGACAACCCGATCGAGCAGTACTTC. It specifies CASSQDLDNPIEQYF.